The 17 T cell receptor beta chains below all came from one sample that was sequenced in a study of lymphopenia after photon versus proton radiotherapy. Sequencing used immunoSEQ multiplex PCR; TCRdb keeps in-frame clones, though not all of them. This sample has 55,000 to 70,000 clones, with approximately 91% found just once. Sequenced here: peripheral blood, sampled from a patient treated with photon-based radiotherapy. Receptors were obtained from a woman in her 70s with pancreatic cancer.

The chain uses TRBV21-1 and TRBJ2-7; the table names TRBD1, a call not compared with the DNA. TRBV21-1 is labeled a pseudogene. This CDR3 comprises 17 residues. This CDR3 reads CASSLPDMDRAGYEQYF. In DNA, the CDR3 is TGTGCCAGCAGCCTTCCTGACATGGACAGGGCGGGCTACGAGCAGTACTTC.

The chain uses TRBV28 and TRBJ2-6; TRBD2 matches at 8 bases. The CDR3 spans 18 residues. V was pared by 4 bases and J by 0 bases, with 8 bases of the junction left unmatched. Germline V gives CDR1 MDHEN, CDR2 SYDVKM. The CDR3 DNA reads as TGTGCCAGCAGTTCCCTAAGCGGGGGACTCTCTGGGGCCAACGTCCTGACTTTC. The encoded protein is CASSSLSGGLSGANVLTF.

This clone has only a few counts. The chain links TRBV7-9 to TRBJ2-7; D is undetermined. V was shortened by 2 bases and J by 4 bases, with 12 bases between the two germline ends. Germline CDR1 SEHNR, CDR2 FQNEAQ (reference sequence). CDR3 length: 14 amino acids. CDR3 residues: CASSLLVLPYEQYF. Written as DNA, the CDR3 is TGTGCCAGCAGCTTACTCGTGCTCCCTTACGAGCAGTACTTC.

CDR3 nucleotides: TGCAGCGTTGGGGGGGATTATGGCTACACCTTC. This codes for CSVGGDYGYTF. This chain uses TRBV29-1 with TRBJ1-2; the D gene is possibly TRBD1 (5 bases). This CDR3 is built from 11 residues. V gave up 4 bases and J gave up 5 bases, with 8 bases separating them. Germline V gives CDR1 SQVTM, CDR2 ANQGSEA.

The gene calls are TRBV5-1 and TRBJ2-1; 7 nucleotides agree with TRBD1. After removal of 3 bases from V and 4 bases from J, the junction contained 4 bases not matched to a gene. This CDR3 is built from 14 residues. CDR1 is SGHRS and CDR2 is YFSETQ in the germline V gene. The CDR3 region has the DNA TGCGCCAGCAGCTGGGACAGCCCTTACAATGAGCAGTTCTTC. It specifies CASSWDSPYNEQFF.

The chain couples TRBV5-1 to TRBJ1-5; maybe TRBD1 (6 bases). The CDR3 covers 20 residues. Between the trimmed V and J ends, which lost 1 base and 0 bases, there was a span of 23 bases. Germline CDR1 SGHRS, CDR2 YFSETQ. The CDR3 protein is CASSLPSSRGRPYSNQPQHF. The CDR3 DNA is TGCGCCAGCAGCTTGCCCAGCTCGCGGGGGCGACCCTATAGCAATCAGCCCCAGCATTTT.

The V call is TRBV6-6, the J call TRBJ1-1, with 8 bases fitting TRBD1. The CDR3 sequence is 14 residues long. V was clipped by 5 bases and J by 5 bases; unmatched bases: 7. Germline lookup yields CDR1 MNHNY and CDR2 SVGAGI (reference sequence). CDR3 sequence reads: CASSKPDRVTEAFF. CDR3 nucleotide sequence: TGTGCCAGCAGTAAGCCGGACAGGGTAACTGAAGCTTTCTTT.

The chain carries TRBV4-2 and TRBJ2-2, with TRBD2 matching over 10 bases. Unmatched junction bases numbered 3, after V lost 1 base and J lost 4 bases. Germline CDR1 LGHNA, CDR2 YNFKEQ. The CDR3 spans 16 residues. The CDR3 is CASSQALAGVTGELFF. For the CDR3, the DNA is TGTGCCAGCAGCCAAGCCCTAGCGGGAGTCACCGGGGAGCTGTTTTTT.

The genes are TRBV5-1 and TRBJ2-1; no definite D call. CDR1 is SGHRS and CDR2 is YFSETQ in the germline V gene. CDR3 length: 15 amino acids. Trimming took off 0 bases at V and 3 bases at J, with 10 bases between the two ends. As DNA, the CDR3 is TGCGCCAGCAGCTTGGCAGGCCCCATCTACAATGAGCAGTTCTTC. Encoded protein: CASSLAGPIYNEQFF.

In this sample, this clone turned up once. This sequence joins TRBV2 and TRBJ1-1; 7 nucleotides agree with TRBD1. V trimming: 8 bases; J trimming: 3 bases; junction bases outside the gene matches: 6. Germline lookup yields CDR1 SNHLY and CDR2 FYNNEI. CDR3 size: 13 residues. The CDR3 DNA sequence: TGTGCCAGCCGGGGACAGCTTTACACTGAAGCTTTCTTT. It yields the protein CASRGQLYTEAFF.

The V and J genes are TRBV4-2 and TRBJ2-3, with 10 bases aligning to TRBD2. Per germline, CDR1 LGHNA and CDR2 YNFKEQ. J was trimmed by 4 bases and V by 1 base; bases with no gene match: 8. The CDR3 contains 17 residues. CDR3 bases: TGTGCCAGCAGCCAAGCCGGGGCCGGGACTAGCGCAGATACGCAGTATTTT. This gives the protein CASSQAGAGTSADTQYF.

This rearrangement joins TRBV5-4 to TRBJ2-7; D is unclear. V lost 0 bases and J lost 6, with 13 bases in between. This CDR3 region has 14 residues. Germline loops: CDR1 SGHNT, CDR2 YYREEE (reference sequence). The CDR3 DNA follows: TGTGCCAGCAGCTTGGAAATCGCTACCGGCGAGCAGTACTTC. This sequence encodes CASSLEIATGEQYF.

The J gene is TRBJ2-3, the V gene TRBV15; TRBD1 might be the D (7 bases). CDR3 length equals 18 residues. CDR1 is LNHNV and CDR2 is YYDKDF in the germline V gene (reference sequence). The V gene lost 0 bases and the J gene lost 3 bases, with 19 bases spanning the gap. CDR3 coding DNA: TGTGCCACCAGCAGAGATCGGAGGGGGCGAGGCGGTACAGATACGCAGTATTTT. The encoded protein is CATSRDRRGRGGTDTQYF.

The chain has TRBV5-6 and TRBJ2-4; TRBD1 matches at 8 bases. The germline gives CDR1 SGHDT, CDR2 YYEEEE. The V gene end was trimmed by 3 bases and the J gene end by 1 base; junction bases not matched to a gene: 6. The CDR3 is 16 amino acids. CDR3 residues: CASSSLRDRAKNIQYF. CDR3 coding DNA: TGTGCCAGCAGCTCCCTCCGGGACAGGGCCAAAAACATTCAGTACTTC.

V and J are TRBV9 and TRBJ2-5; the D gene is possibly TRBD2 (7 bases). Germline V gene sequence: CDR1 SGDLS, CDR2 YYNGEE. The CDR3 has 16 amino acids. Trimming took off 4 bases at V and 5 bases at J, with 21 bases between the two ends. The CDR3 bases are TGTGCCAGCAGCCCAGGGGTGGGAGGGTATTCGGAGACCCAGTACTTC. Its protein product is CASSPGVGGYSETQYF.

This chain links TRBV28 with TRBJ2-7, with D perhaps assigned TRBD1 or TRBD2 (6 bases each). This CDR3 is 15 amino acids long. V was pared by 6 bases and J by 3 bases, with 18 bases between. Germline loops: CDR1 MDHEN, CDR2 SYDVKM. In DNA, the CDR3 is TGTGCCAGCAGGGAGGGGGACTCCTTACACTACGAGCAGTACTTC. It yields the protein CASREGDSLHYEQYF.

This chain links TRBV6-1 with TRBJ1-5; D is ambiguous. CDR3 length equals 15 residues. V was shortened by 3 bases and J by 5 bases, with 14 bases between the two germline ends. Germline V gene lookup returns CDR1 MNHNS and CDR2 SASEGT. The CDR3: CASSEWGGRDQPQHF. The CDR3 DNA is TGTGCCAGCAGTGAGTGGGGTGGAAGAGATCAGCCCCAGCATTTT.